This T cell receptor beta chain originates from a study of monozygotic twins with inflammatory bowel disease. Study observations and caveats: Among IBD patients, TCRbeta diversity (inverse Simpson) was lower than in healthy co-twins. What may have added variability to patient repertoires is that immunosuppressive treatments differed. With others, IBD patients shared fewer clonotypes than healthy twins did, especially with disease activity.

In germline, CDR1 is DFQATT, CDR2 SNEGSKA (reference sequence). The CDR3 totals 15 residues. TCRdb re-called the 5' RACE reads; every CDR3 protein appears as one record, without DNA. The table for this sample gives some 330,000 distinct CDR3 sequences. On this clonotype itself: Its cognate antigen is unknown.

This chain joins TRBV20-1 and TRBJ2-7. The sequenced sample consisted of blood. The source is a human donor with ulcerative colitis or Crohn's disease, or a healthy co-twin of an affected twin (not recorded which). CDR3 residues: CSARDLVGSSYEQYF.